A selection of T cell receptor beta chains follows, all from one sample in a study of a mutant IDH1 vaccine in newly diagnosed glioma. TCRdb keeps only in-frame clones here, not all; method: immunoSEQ multiplex PCR. In the table there are tens of thousands of clones, roughly four fifths of which are singletons. Their antigens are not known. Sequencing used PBMCs, obtained from a glioma patient whose treatment included an IDH1 peptide vaccine. The receptors here all came from a man aged 25 to 45 with glioma. CDR3s leave out the opening cysteine and the closing phenylalanine or tryptophan.

V gene	J gene	CDR3 protein
TRBV19	TRBJ1-5	ASSAQGGGRYSNQPQH
TRBV6-1	TRBJ1-3	ASSVGQESNTIY
TRBV5-1	TRBJ1-6	ASSPGTGDFSPLH
TRBV6-5	TRBJ2-1	ASSIGTSGYNEQF
TRBV6-1	TRBJ2-1	ASRLAVGNNEQF
TRBV19	TRBJ2-6	ASRGNSGANVLT
TRBV2	TRBJ1-1	ASRGQLTYMNTEAF
TRBV4-1	TRBJ2-2	ASSQGTAYTGELF
TRBV10-2	TRBJ1-1	ASVPYRGENTEAF
TRBV7-9	TRBJ2-7	ASSRQGVSYEQY
TRBV28	TRBJ1-5	ANKKGFLGNNQPQH
TRBV5-4	TRBJ2-3	ASSFRQGRTDTQY
TRBV5-4	TRBJ1-1	ASSTWTGAGAF
TRBV4-2	TRBJ2-5	ASSQDLGTEIQETQY
TRBV5-1	TRBJ1-5	ASSLQGARNQPQH
TRBV4-1	TRBJ2-1	ASSQEKGQGRYEQF
TRBV4-1	TRBJ1-6	ASSQDRPGHSPLH
TRBV6-5	TRBJ1-5	ASSLGQDVQPQH
TRBV5-4	TRBJ2-5	ASSLEGGRQETQY
TRBV5-4	TRBJ2-7	ASSLPGGGSYEQY
TRBV9	TRBJ1-2	ASSSLGARGLGGYT
TRBV16	TRBJ1-2	ASSPSRGHYGYT
TRBV7-2	TRBJ1-6	ASSLVRRGMSPLH
TRBV19	TRBJ2-2	ASSHQTGANTGELF
TRBV9	TRBJ2-1	ASSVDDRDDEQF
TRBV6-6	TRBJ1-3	ASTVTGDSGNTIY
TRBV15	TRBJ1-4	ATSREQGAEKLF
TRBV11-2	TRBJ1-2	ASSVDLGVGYT
TRBV4-2	TRBJ1-1	ASSQGLGNTEAF
TRBV6-5	TRBJ2-7	ASSSMDSYEQY
TRBV15	TRBJ2-2	ATSTLIETSGTGELF
TRBV6-5	TRBJ2-3	ASRKGLVADTQY
TRBV6-5	TRBJ1-6	ASRLQGRNSPLH
TRBV7-9	TRBJ1-2	ASSLGQGGSYGYT
TRBV11-3	TRBJ2-1	ASSLDPTSGVNNEQF